This TCR beta chain was documented in a study of T cells in Graves' hyperthyroidism and ophthalmopathy. Findings and caveats of the study: Among clonotypes expanded in thyroid above 0.001, most were also found in blood. Separation of ophthalmopathy from stable hyperthyroidism was achieved by a 13 V-J model.

TCR beta CDR3 regions were amplified from RNA transcripts. The HTBI primer set served for first-round RT-PCR of the TCR CDR3. TCRdb re-called the multiplex PCR reads through MiXCR, storing one row per CDR3 protein. The repertoire holds more than 500,000 distinct CDR3 sequences, with about 15% as singletons. V shed 0 bases and J 6 bases; nucleotides not matched to a gene: 9. Germline-derived CDR1 and CDR2 are DFQATT and SNEGSKA (reference sequence). This CDR3 has 16 residues. As for this clonotype: Its antigen is unidentified.

The receptor comes from a woman aged 40 to 50 with Graves' ophthalmopathy. V and J are TRBV20-1 and TRBJ2-7, with TRBD2 identical over 12 bases. Sequenced sample: blood. The DNA for the CDR3 is TGCAGTGCTAGAGATCTCCTAGCGGGAGGGCATAGCGAGCAGTACTTC. This encodes CSARDLLAGGHSEQYF.